Listed below are T cell receptor beta chains from one sample, sequenced in a study of OX40 agonist ivuxolimab in advanced cancers. Clones were read by immunoSEQ multiplex PCR, and TCRdb kept only the in-frame ones, dropping some. This sample carries roughly 70,000 clones, approximately 81% of them seen once, and the ten largest clones take about 0.83%. Sequenced here: CD4+ or CD8+ T cells sorted from blood, sampled in a trial of the OX40 agonist ivuxolimab. These receptor sequences come from an adult with an advanced solid tumor such as melanoma, head and neck, liver or kidney cancer. The CDR3 runs from the conserved cysteine through the conserved F or W. Fields, in order: clone size, V gene, J gene, D gene, CDR3 protein, CDR3 DNA. D genes are given only for firm matches. Not all rows give a size; the values are once, few, many and, for expanded clones, a class.

.	TRBV2	TRBJ1-1	.	CASSVSVNTEAFF	TGTGCCAGCAGTGTCTCGGTGAACACTGAAGCTTTCTTT
once	TRBV4-2	TRBJ2-7	.	CASSPRTDSYEQYF	TGTGCCAGCAGCCCAAGGACTGACTCCTACGAGCAGTACTTC
.	TRBV13	TRBJ2-3	TRBD1	CASSSLRGLSTDTQYF	TGTGCCAGCAGCTCGCTCAGGGGGCTGAGCACAGATACGCAGTATTTT
.	TRBV6-1	TRBJ2-6	.	CASSEATFYPAGANVLTF	TGTGCCAGCAGTGAAGCGACTTTTTATCCCGCGGGGGCCAACGTCCTGACTTTC
.	TRBV2	TRBJ2-7	TRBD1	CASSEGTGGFDEQYF	TGTGCCAGCAGTGAAGGGACAGGGGGCTTCGACGAGCAGTACTTC
.	TRBV7-8	TRBJ2-1	TRBD2	CASSLASGTSSYNEQFF	TGTGCCAGCAGCTTGGCTAGCGGGACAAGCTCCTACAATGAGCAGTTCTTC
few	TRBV19	TRBJ1-1	.	CASKPFRGIAEAFF	TGTGCCAGTAAACCCTTCCGGGGGATAGCTGAAGCTTTCTTT
few	TRBV11-3	TRBJ2-3	TRBD2	CASAGGPFTDTQYF	TGTGCCAGCGCGGGAGGGCCATTCACAGATACGCAGTATTTT
.	TRBV7-7	TRBJ2-5	TRBD2	CASSLGTSGSQETQYF	TGTGCCAGCAGCTTAGGGACTAGCGGGTCCCAAGAGACCCAGTACTTC
.	TRBV6-6	TRBJ1-2	.	CASSPTERSGYTF	TGTGCCAGCAGCCCCACTGAGCGAAGTGGCTACACCTTC
.	TRBV2	TRBJ1-2	.	CASSEFVSSYTF	TGTGCCAGCAGTGAATTCGTCTCGAGCTACACCTTC
.	TRBV7-8	TRBJ1-1	.	CASSWGSGSNTEAFF	TGTGCCAGCAGCTGGGGGTCCGGATCGAACACTGAAGCTTTCTTT
.	TRBV7-8	TRBJ2-3	.	CASSLYTDTQYF	TGTGCCAGCAGCTTGTATACAGATACGCAGTATTTT
.	TRBV11-1	TRBJ2-2	TRBD1	CASSPRQGRGTGELFF	TGTGCCAGCAGCCCCCGACAGGGGAGAGGCACCGGGGAGCTGTTTTTT
.	TRBV6-5	TRBJ1-1	.	CASSWSRRTEAFF	TGTGCCAGCAGTTGGAGCAGGCGGACTGAAGCTTTCTTT
.	TRBV19	TRBJ2-7	TRBD1	CASSTGDSSYEQYF	TGTGCCAGTAGTACAGGGGACAGCTCCTACGAGCAGTACTTC
.	TRBV6-1	TRBJ1-1	TRBD1	CASRSPRQGASEAFF	TGTGCCAGCAGGAGCCCCCGACAGGGGGCTAGTGAAGCTTTCTTT
.	TRBV19	TRBJ1-1	.	CASSIAGQKNTEAFF	TGTGCCAGTAGTATAGCGGGTCAGAAGAACACTGAAGCTTTCTTT
few	TRBV5-4	TRBJ2-1	.	CASSLGTAGSSYNEQFF	TGTGCCAGCAGCTTGGGGACGGCGGGGAGCTCCTACAATGAGCAGTTCTTC
.	TRBV18	TRBJ2-1	TRBD2	CASSPEAGGNEQFF	TGTGCCAGCTCACCGGAGGCGGGGGGGAATGAGCAGTTCTTC
.	TRBV29-1	TRBJ2-3	TRBD2	CSVALQASGVDTQYF	TGCAGCGTTGCCCTCCAGGCTAGCGGGGTGGATACGCAGTATTTT
.	TRBV5-1	TRBJ1-1	.	CASSQYMNTEAFF	TGCGCCAGCAGCCAATACATGAACACTGAAGCTTTCTTT